Listed below are T cell receptor beta chains from one sample, sequenced in a study of cytomegalovirus exposure and HLA in healthy donors. The repertoire was sequenced with immunoSEQ multiplex PCR; TCRdb's copy has only in-frame clones and lacks some. The repertoire holds about 110,000 clones, with 73% as singletons. The sample consisted of PBMCs. All receptors derive from a man aged 40-49 years in good health and CMV-seronegative. Each CDR3 is given with its conserved first and last residue. Fields, in order: CDR3 length, V gene, D gene, clone size, J gene, CDR3 DNA, CDR3 protein. D genes are given only for firm matches. Clone sizes are given selectively: once, few, many, or a class where the clone is expanded.

CDR3 length: 14
V gene: TRBV11-2
D gene: TRBD2
clone size: .
J gene: TRBJ2-1
CDR3 DNA: TGTGCCAGCAGCTTAGCGGGGGGTTCTACTGAGCAGTTCTTC
CDR3 protein: CASSLAGGSTEQFF

CDR3 length: 13
V gene: TRBV7-2
D gene: .
clone size: .
J gene: TRBJ1-5
CDR3 DNA: TGTGCCAGCAGCTTATACAAAAAGCAGCCCCAGCATTTT
CDR3 protein: CASSLYKKQPQHF

CDR3 length: 14
V gene: TRBV7-9
D gene: TRBD1
clone size: .
J gene: TRBJ2-7
CDR3 DNA: TGTGCCAGCAGCCCCTCGGACAGGTTCTACGAGCAGTACTTC
CDR3 protein: CASSPSDRFYEQYF

CDR3 length: 15
V gene: TRBV19
D gene: .
clone size: .
J gene: TRBJ1-1
CDR3 DNA: TGTGCCAGTAGTATAGGGCGGGACTTGAACACTGAAGCTTTCTTT
CDR3 protein: CASSIGRDLNTEAFF

CDR3 length: 14
V gene: TRBV5-6
D gene: TRBD1
clone size: .
J gene: TRBJ2-7
CDR3 DNA: TGTGCCAGCAGCTCGGGACAGGGGTCCTACGAGCAGTACTTC
CDR3 protein: CASSSGQGSYEQYF

CDR3 length: 18
V gene: TRBV5-1
D gene: TRBD1
clone size: .
J gene: TRBJ1-5
CDR3 DNA: TGCGCCAGCAGCTTAGGACAGGGGAGAGGGTATAGCAATCAGCCCCAGCATTTT
CDR3 protein: CASSLGQGRGYSNQPQHF

CDR3 length: 14
V gene: TRBV14
D gene: .
clone size: .
J gene: TRBJ1-1
CDR3 DNA: TGTGCCAGCAGCGGGGAGGGAAGAATAGCTGAAGCTTTCTTT
CDR3 protein: CASSGEGRIAEAFF

CDR3 length: 16
V gene: TRBV28
D gene: TRBD1
clone size: .
J gene: TRBJ2-7
CDR3 DNA: TGTGCCAGCAGTAGCCCCGGGACAGGGGTTCCCTACGAGCAGTACTTC
CDR3 protein: CASSSPGTGVPYEQYF

CDR3 length: 15
V gene: TRBV4-3
D gene: TRBD2
clone size: .
J gene: TRBJ2-7
CDR3 DNA: TGCGCCAGCAGCCAAGATAGCGGGGCTGGGGACGAGCAGTACTTC
CDR3 protein: CASSQDSGAGDEQYF

CDR3 length: 15
V gene: TRBV11-2
D gene: .
clone size: .
J gene: TRBJ2-1
CDR3 DNA: TGTGCCAGCAGCTCACTAGGATTAAATGTGGATGAGCAGTTCTTC
CDR3 protein: CASSSLGLNVDEQFF

CDR3 length: 15
V gene: TRBV28
D gene: TRBD1
clone size: .
J gene: TRBJ2-7
CDR3 DNA: TGTGCCAGCAGTTCCCCGCCAGGGGGTTTCTACGAGCAGTACTTC
CDR3 protein: CASSSPPGGFYEQYF

CDR3 length: 14
V gene: TRBV19
D gene: .
clone size: .
J gene: TRBJ1-6
CDR3 DNA: TGTGCCAGTACCCCCACAGGCGACAATTCACCCCTCCACTTT
CDR3 protein: CASTPTGDNSPLHF

CDR3 length: 16
V gene: TRBV7-9
D gene: TRBD2
clone size: few
J gene: TRBJ2-1
CDR3 DNA: TGTGCCAGCAGCTTAATTAGCGGGGGACTGGGGGATGAGCAGTTCTTC
CDR3 protein: CASSLISGGLGDEQFF

CDR3 length: 15
V gene: TRBV7-7
D gene: .
clone size: .
J gene: TRBJ2-2
CDR3 DNA: TGTGCTAGCAGCTTAGGCACAGGGAACCCCGGGGAGCTGTTTTTT
CDR3 protein: CASSLGTGNPGELFF

CDR3 length: 13
V gene: TRBV29-1
D gene: TRBD2
clone size: .
J gene: TRBJ2-7
CDR3 DNA: TGCAGCGTTCGTCTAGCGGGGGCCTACGAGCAGTACTTC
CDR3 protein: CSVRLAGAYEQYF

CDR3 length: 15
V gene: TRBV4-3
D gene: .
clone size: .
J gene: TRBJ2-5
CDR3 DNA: TGCGCCAGCAGCCAAATCCTAGAGGCGGCTGAGACCCAGTACTTC
CDR3 protein: CASSQILEAAETQYF

CDR3 length: 16
V gene: TRBV7-9
D gene: TRBD1
clone size: .
J gene: TRBJ2-7
CDR3 DNA: TGTTCCAGCAGCTTGGCGGTCAGGACAGGGGACGACGAGCAGTACTTC
CDR3 protein: CSSSLAVRTGDDEQYF

CDR3 length: 14
V gene: TRBV5-1
D gene: .
clone size: .
J gene: TRBJ2-3
CDR3 DNA: TGCGCCAGCAGCTTGGGGGCTAGCACAGATACGCAGTATTTT
CDR3 protein: CASSLGASTDTQYF

CDR3 length: 14
V gene: TRBV7-9
D gene: .
clone size: .
J gene: TRBJ2-2
CDR3 DNA: TGTTCCAGCAGCTTAAGTCCAGCGACCGGGGAGCTGTTTTTT
CDR3 protein: CSSSLSPATGELFF

CDR3 length: 12
V gene: TRBV28
D gene: .
clone size: .
J gene: TRBJ2-7
CDR3 DNA: TGTGCCAGCAGGGGGCCTCTCTACGAGCAGTACTTC
CDR3 protein: CASRGPLYEQYF

CDR3 length: 16
V gene: TRBV28
D gene: .
clone size: .
J gene: TRBJ2-2
CDR3 DNA: TGTGCCAGCAGTTACTCGTTTGACAGCTCTCGCGGGGAGCTGTTTTTT
CDR3 protein: CASSYSFDSSRGELFF

CDR3 length: 16
V gene: TRBV6-5
D gene: TRBD1
clone size: .
J gene: TRBJ1-5
CDR3 DNA: TGTGCCAGCAGTTACGGGGGACAGGGGGCGAATCAGCCCCAGCATTTT
CDR3 protein: CASSYGGQGANQPQHF

CDR3 length: 15
V gene: TRBV28
D gene: .
clone size: .
J gene: TRBJ2-1
CDR3 DNA: TGTGCCAGCAGTCCGGCGGGGCGAGCCTACAATGAGCAGTTCTTC
CDR3 protein: CASSPAGRAYNEQFF

CDR3 length: 15
V gene: TRBV6-5
D gene: .
clone size: .
J gene: TRBJ1-2
CDR3 DNA: TGTGCCAGCAGTTACTGGGGTGACAGGACTGATGGCTACACCTTC
CDR3 protein: CASSYWGDRTDGYTF

CDR3 length: 13
V gene: TRBV27
D gene: .
clone size: .
J gene: TRBJ2-7
CDR3 DNA: TGTGCCAGCAGTTTAGAACAGGGCTACGAGCAGTACTTC
CDR3 protein: CASSLEQGYEQYF

CDR3 length: 14
V gene: TRBV4-3
D gene: .
clone size: .
J gene: TRBJ1-1
CDR3 DNA: TGCGCCAGCAGCCGACTCCCCGGTGAGGCTGAAGCTTTCTTT
CDR3 protein: CASSRLPGEAEAFF

CDR3 length: 14
V gene: TRBV9
D gene: .
clone size: once
J gene: TRBJ1-1
CDR3 DNA: TGTGCCAGCAGCGTAGGGGCGCGGGAGACTGAAGCTTTCTTT
CDR3 protein: CASSVGARETEAFF

CDR3 length: 15
V gene: TRBV7-2
D gene: .
clone size: few
J gene: TRBJ1-1
CDR3 DNA: TGTGCCAGCAGCCCCCGGTCGACGGGGAACACTGAAGCTTTCTTT
CDR3 protein: CASSPRSTGNTEAFF

CDR3 length: 16
V gene: TRBV14
D gene: .
clone size: .
J gene: TRBJ1-2
CDR3 DNA: TGTGCCAGCAGCCCGCTGCTAGAGGCAGCTAACTATGGCTACACCTTC
CDR3 protein: CASSPLLEAANYGYTF

CDR3 length: 16
V gene: TRBV2
D gene: TRBD1
clone size: .
J gene: TRBJ2-7
CDR3 DNA: TGTGCCAGCAGTGACAGAGGGGCAGGGGGCACGGGCGAGCAGTACTTC
CDR3 protein: CASSDRGAGGTGEQYF

CDR3 length: 15
V gene: TRBV28
D gene: TRBD2
clone size: once
J gene: TRBJ2-2
CDR3 DNA: TGTGCCAGCAGTTGGAGCGGGGGGGCCGCCGGGGAGCTGTTTTTT
CDR3 protein: CASSWSGGAAGELFF

CDR3 length: 17
V gene: TRBV15
D gene: .
clone size: few
J gene: TRBJ1-4
CDR3 DNA: TGTGCCACCAGCAGACTAACAGGGATTGCAACTAATGAAAAACTGTTTTTT
CDR3 protein: CATSRLTGIATNEKLFF

CDR3 length: 16
V gene: TRBV6-1
D gene: TRBD2
clone size: once
J gene: TRBJ2-3
CDR3 DNA: TGTGCCAGCAGTGAAGCTAGCGGGGGGAGCACAGATACGCAGTATTTT
CDR3 protein: CASSEASGGSTDTQYF